The present entry profiles one TCR beta chain with its context. This specimen comes from a study of CD4 and CD8 cells across lung adenocarcinoma regions. V lost 0 bases and J lost 4, with 12 bases in between. Germline CDR1 MNHNS, CDR2 SASEGT. The CDR3 is 15 residues long. TCRdb re-derived calls from the PCR reads in MiXCR, one entry per CDR3 protein. The table has 3,000 to 4,000 distinct CDR3 sequences, about 68% seen once. The source of this sequence is a male donor with lung adenocarcinoma. The CD4 and CD8 labels of this study may be unreliable. The sequenced sample consisted of CD4+ T cells from the margin of a lung tumor. The chain links TRBV6-1 to TRBJ1-2, with D possibly being TRBD1 (5 bases). CDR3 DNA: TGTGCCAGCAGTGAAGCCGGGACCGCCATCTATGGCTACACCTTC. This gives the protein CASSEAGTAIYGYTF.